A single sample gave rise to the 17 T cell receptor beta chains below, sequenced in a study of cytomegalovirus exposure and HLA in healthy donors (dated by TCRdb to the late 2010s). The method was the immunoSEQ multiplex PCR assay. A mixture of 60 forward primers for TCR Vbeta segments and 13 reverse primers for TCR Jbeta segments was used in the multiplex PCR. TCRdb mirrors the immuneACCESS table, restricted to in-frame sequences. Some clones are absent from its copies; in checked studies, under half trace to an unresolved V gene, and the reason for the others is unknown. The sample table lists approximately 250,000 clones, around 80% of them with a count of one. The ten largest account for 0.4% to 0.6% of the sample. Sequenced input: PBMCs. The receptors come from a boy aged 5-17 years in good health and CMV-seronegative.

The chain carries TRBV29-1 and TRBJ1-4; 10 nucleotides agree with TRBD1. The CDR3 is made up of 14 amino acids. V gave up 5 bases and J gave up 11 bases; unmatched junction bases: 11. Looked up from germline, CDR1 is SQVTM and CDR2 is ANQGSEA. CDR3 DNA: TGCAGCGTTACCGGGACAGGGGCGAGGGGGAAACTGTTTTTT. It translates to CSVTGTGARGKLFF.

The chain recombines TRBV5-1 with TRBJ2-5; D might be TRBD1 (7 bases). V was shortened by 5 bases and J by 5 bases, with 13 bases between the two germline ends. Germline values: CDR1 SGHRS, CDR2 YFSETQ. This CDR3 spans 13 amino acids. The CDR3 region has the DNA TGCGCCAGCAGTTCACCAGGGGGGGAGACCCAGTACTTC. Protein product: CASSSPGGETQYF.

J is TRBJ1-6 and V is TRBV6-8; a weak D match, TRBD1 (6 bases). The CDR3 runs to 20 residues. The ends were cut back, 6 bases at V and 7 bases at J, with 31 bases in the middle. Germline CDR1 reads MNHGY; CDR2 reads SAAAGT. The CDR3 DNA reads TGTGCCAGCAGGATTTTACGACAGGCTTCGGGGAAGAGGGGAAATTCACCCCTCCACTTT. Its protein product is CASRILRQASGKRGNSPLHF.

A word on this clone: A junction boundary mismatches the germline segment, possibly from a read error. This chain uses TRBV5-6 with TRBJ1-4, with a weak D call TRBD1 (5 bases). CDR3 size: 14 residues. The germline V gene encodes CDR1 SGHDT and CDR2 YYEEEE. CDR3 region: CASSYMTVVERLFF. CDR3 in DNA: TGTGCCAGCAGCTATATGACAGTGGTGGAAAGACTGTTTTTT.

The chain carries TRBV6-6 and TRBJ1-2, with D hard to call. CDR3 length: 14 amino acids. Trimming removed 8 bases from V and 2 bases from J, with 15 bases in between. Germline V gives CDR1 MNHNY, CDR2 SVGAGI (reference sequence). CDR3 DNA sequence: TGTGCCAGCGGAGGAGGGCAGAAGAACTATGGCTACACCTTC. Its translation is CASGGGQKNYGYTF.

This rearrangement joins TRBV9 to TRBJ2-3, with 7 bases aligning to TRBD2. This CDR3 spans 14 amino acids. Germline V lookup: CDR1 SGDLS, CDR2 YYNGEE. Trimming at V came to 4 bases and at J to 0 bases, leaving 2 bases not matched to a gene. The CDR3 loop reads CASSFSGSTDTQYF. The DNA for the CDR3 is TGTGCCAGCAGCTTTAGCGGGAGCACAGATACGCAGTATTTT.

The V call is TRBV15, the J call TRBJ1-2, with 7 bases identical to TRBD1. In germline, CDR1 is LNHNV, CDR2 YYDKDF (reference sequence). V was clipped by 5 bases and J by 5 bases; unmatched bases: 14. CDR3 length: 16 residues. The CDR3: CATSVGGGGVGYGYTF. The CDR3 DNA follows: TGTGCCACCAGCGTCGGAGGGGGCGGGGTGGGGTATGGCTACACCTTC. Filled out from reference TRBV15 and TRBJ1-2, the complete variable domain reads DAMVIQNPRYQVTQFGKPVTLSCSQTLNHNVMYWYQQKSSQAPKLLFHYYDKDFNNEADTPDNFQSRRPNTSFCFLDIRSPGLGDTAMYLCATSVGGGGVGYGYTFGSGTRLTVV.

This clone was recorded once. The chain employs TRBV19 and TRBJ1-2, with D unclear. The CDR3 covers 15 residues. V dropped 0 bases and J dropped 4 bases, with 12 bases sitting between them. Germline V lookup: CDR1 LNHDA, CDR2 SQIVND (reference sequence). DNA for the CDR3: TGTGCCAGTAGTATAGATGCCCAACCAGGCTATGGCTACACCTTC. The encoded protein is CASSIDAQPGYGYTF.

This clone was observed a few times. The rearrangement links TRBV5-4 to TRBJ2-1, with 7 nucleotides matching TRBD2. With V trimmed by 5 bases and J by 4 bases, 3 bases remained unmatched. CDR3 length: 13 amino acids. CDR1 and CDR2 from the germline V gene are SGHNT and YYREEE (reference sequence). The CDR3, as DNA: TGTGCCAGCAGACGCGGGGGTTACAATGAGCAGTTCTTC. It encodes CASRRGGYNEQFF. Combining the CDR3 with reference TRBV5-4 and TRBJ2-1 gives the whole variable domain ETGVTQSPTHLIKTRGQQVTLRCSSQSGHNTVSWYQQALGQGPQFIFQYYREEENGRGNFPPRFSGLQFPNYSSELNVNALELDDSALYLCASRRGGYNEQFFGPGTRLTVL.

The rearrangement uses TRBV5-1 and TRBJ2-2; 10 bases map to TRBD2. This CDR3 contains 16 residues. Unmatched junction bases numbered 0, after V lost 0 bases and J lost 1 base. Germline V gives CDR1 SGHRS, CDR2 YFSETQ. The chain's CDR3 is CASSLVAGGNTGELFF. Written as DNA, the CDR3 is TGCGCCAGCAGCTTGGTAGCGGGGGGGAACACCGGGGAGCTGTTTTTT.

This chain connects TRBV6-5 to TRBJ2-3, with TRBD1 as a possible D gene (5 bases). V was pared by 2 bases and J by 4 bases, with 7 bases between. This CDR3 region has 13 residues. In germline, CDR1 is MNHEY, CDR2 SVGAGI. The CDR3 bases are TGTGCCAGCAGTTACCAGGGTTCAGATACGCAGTATTTT. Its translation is CASSYQGSDTQYF.

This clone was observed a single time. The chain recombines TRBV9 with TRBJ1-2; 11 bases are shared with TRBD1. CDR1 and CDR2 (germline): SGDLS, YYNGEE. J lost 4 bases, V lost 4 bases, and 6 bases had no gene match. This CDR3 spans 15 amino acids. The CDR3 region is CASSTGQGAPYGYTF. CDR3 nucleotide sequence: TGTGCCAGCAGCACCGGACAGGGGGCCCCCTATGGCTACACCTTC. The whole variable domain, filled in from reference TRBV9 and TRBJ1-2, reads DSGVTQTPKHLITATGQRVTLRCSPRSGDLSVYWYQQSLDQGLQFLIQYYNGEERAKGNILERFSAQQFPDLHSELNLSSLELGDSALYFCASSTGQGAPYGYTFGSGTRLTVV.

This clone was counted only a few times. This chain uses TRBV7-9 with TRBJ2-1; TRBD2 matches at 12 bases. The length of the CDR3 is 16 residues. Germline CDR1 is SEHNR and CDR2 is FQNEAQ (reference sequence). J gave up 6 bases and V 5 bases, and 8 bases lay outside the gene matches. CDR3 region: CASSPRLAGDLNEQFF. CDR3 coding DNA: TGTGCCAGCAGCCCGCGACTAGCGGGGGACCTCAATGAGCAGTTCTTC.

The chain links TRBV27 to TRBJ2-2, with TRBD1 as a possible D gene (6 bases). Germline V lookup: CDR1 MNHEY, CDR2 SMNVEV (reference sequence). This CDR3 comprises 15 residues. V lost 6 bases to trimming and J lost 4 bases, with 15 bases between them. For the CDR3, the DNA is TGTGCCAGCAGCCAATGGGACATTGGCACCGGGGAGCTGTTTTTT. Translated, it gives CASSQWDIGTGELFF.

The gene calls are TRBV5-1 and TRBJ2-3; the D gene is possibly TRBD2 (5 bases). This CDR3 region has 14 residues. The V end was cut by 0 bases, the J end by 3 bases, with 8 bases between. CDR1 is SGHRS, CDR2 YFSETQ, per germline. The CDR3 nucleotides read TGCGCCAGCAGCTTGGGGGAGCCTACAGATACGCAGTATTTT. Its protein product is CASSLGEPTDTQYF.

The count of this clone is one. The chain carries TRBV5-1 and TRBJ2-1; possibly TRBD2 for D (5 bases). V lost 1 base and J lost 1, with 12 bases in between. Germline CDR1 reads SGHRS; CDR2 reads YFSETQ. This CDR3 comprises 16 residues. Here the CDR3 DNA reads TGCGCCAGCAGCTTGTCGGGGAGCGCTTCCTACAATGAGCAGTTCTTC. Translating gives CASSLSGSASYNEQFF.

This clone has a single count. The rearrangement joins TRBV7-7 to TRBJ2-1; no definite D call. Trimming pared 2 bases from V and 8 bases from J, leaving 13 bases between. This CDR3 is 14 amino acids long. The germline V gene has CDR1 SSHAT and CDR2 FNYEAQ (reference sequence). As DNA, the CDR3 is TGTGCCAGCAGCTTACAGGAATTTGTCGATGAGCAGTTCTTC. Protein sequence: CASSLQEFVDEQFF.